This T cell receptor beta chain was profiled in a study of PD-1 blockade in classical Hodgkin lymphoma (dated by TCRdb to the early 2020s). For the study in its entirety: Nivolumab dosing was 3 mg/kg intravenously every 2 weeks, continuing until either disease progression or unacceptable toxicity. The study used CyTOF and TCR beta sequencing to define a peripheral blood immune signature of response to PD-1 blockade in classical Hodgkin lymphoma. Findings and caveats that apply to the study as a whole: The study was limited to a single clinical trial cohort, and causes of repertoire differences, possibly disease activity or prior therapy, remained undefined. Patients starting nivolumab less than 1 year after ASCT had lower diversity and were excluded from later analyses to avoid confounding by immune reconstitution. By C4D1, a significant rise was seen in CD4+ TCR diversity but not in CD8+ TCR diversity (p=0.0027 vs p=0.16), and the rise was most apparent among complete responders (p=0.02). Newly diagnosed patients were reported to have lower baseline TCR diversity than healthy donors, and relapsed/refractory patients were reported to have lower baseline TCR diversity still. Trial patients with a complete response had baseline diversity similar to that of newly diagnosed patients, while partial responders and progressors had significantly lower diversity.

After removal of 6 bases from V and 2 bases from J, the junction retains 1 base not matched to a gene. The CDR3 goes from the cysteine to the phenylalanine over 14 residues. Only the CDR3 part of the read is kept: 42 bases, read in frame from the first base. CDR1 MNHEY and CDR2 SVGAGI were looked up in the germline V gene. The Qiagen DNeasy kit was used to extract genomic DNA from unsorted PBMCs and from the negatively selected CD4+ and CD8+ fractions. Using primers that anneal to V and J segments, immunoSEQ multiplex PCR amplified the TCR beta CDR3 regions. A synthetic immune receptor repertoire was used to minimize amplification bias, and any residual bias was removed computationally once sequencing was done. The paper's processing steps were these. Repertoire diversity was quantified as the Shannon entropy index using custom Python scripts. Unsorted, CD4+ and CD8+ repertoires were examined separately, except in combined analyses, for which CD4+ and CD8+ sequences were merged in silico. Clonal expansion was defined as a frequency increase of at least 2-fold after treatment compared with C1D1, and clones undetected at baseline were assigned a pseudocount of 0.5. Singleton clones were defined as clones with 0 or 1 copy at C1D1, and non-singleton clones were defined as clones with 2 or more copies. Clones expanded in unsorted samples were assigned a CD4+, CD8+ or unknown annotation through matching of protein sequences in sorted samples from the same patient. Diversity changes from C1D1 to C4D1 were tested in paired samples using Wilcoxon tests. Imported from immuneACCESS, the table was reduced by TCRdb to in-frame sequences with V and J called. These copies leave out some clones; in studies compared against another copy, an unresolved V gene accounts for under half, and the cause of the remainder is not known. The D gene and trimming were derived from the DNA, and the V and J assignments and clone size from that table. The sample table records roughly 47,000 clones; around 80% of these occur just once. About 20% of the sample is held by the ten biggest clonotypes.

The sample's time point, from its label and the paper: cycle 2 day 1 (C2D1) of nivolumab. All trial patients had relapsed after autologous stem cell transplantation, with cohorts A, B and C differing in prior brentuximab vedotin exposure. The trial cohort comprised some 60 patients with relapsed/refractory classical Hodgkin lymphoma whose best overall responses were complete response, partial response or progressive disease. Single-agent nivolumab was administered to trial patients in the multi-cohort phase II CheckMate 205 trial. Best overall response was determined by an independent review committee according to the 2007 International Working Group response criteria. Trial PBMCs were collected just before the start of nivolumab (C1D1) and during therapy at cycle 2 day 1 and cycle 4 day 1. After peripheral blood was drawn into 8 mL Vacutainer Cell Preparation Tubes, PBMCs were isolated by centrifugation and then cryopreserved.

As regards this clone: It lacks a known antigen. Base qualities are not recorded, but no much larger clone differs from it by a single base.

The rearrangement combines TRBV6-5 with TRBJ1-3, and 10 junction bases match TRBD1. This specimen was peripheral blood mononuclear cells (PBMCs), taken before the second cycle of nivolumab. This receptor was identified in a human donor with classical Hodgkin lymphoma. CDR3 loop: CASRGQGTGNTIYF. The bases read TGTGCCAGCAGGGGACAGGGGACTGGAAACACCATATATTTT.